The clone carrying this T cell receptor (beta chain) was seen once. This specimen belongs to a study of memory CD4+ T cells and cytomegalovirus serostatus. Generated by immunoSEQ multiplex PCR, the TCRdb table keeps only in-frame clones and is missing some. Of about 52,000 clones listed, 80% are singletons. CDR3 length: 15 amino acids. The V segment lost 2 bases and the J segment 8 bases; nucleotides outside the gene matches: 10. Germline lookup yields CDR1 SGHRS and CDR2 YFSETQ. Single viable CD3+CD4+CD8-CD45RO+ cells were sorted as the memory CD4+ T cells. Serum IgG to CMV pp150, pp28, p38 and p52 defined serostatus. CD4+ T cells were isolated by positive magnetic selection.

The chain employs TRBV5-1 and TRBJ2-1, with TRBD2 matching over 7 bases. This sequence was found in an adult in good health and CMV-seropositive. Sequencing input: memory CD4+ T cells from blood. The DNA for the CDR3 is TGCGCCAGCAGCTTCTTGAGCGGGACGAGGGATGAGCAGTTCTTC. Encoded protein: CASSFLSGTRDEQFF.